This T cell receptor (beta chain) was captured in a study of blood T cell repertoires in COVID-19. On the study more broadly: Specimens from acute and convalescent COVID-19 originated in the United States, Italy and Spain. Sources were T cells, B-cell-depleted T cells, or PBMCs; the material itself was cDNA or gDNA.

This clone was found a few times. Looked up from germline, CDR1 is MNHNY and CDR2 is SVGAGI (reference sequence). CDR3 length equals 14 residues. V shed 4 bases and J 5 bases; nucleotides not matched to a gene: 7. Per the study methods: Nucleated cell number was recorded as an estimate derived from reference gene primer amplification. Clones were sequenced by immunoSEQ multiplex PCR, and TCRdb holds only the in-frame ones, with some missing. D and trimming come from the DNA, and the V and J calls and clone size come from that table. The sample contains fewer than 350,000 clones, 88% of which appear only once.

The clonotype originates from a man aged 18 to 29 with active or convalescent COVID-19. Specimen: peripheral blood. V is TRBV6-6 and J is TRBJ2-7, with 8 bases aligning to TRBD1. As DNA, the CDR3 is TGTGCCAGCAGTTTGACAGGGGAAGCCCACGAGCAGTACTTC. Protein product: CASSLTGEAHEQYF.